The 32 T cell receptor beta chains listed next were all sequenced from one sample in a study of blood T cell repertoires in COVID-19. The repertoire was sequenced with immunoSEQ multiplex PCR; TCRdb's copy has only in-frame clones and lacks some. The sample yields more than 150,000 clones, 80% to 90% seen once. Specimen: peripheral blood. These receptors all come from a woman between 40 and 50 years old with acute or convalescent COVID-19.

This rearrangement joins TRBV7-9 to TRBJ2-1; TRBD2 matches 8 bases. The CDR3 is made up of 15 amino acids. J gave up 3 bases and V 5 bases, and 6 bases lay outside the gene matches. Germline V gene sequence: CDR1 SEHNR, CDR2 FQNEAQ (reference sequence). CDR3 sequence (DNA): TGTGCCAGCAGCAGAGCGGGAGCTGACTACAATGAGCAGTTCTTC. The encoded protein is CASSRAGADYNEQFF.

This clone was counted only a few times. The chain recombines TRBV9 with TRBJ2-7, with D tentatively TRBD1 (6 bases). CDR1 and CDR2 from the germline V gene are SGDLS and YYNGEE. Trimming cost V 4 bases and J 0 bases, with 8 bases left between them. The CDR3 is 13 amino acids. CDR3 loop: CASSTGSSYEQYF. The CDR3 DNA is TGTGCCAGCAGCACAGGGAGCTCCTACGAGCAGTACTTC.

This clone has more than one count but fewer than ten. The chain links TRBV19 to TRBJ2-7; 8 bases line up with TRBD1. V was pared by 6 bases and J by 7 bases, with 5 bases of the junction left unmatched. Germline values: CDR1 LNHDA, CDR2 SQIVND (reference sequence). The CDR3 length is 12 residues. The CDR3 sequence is CASRQGAGEQYF. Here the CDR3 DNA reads TGTGCCAGTAGGCAGGGGGCTGGGGAGCAGTACTTC.

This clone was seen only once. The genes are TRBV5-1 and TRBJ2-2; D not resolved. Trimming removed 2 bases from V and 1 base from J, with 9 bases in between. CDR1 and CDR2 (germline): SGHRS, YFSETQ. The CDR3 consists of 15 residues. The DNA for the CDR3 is TGCGCCAGCAGCTTTGAACTCCGGAACACCGGGGAGCTGTTTTTT. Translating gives CASSFELRNTGELFF. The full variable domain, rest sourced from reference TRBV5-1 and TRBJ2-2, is KAGVTQTPRYLIKTRGQQVTLSCSPISGHRSVSWYQQTPGQGLQFLFEYFSETQRNKGNFPGRFSGRQFSNSRSEMNVSTLELGDSALYLCASSFELRNTGELFFGEGSRLTVL.

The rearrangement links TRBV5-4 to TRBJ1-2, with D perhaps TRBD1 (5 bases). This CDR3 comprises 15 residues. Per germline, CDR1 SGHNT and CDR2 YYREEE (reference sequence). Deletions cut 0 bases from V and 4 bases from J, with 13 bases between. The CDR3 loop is CASSLDGARGYGYTF. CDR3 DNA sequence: TGTGCCAGCAGCTTGGATGGGGCGCGAGGCTATGGCTACACCTTC.

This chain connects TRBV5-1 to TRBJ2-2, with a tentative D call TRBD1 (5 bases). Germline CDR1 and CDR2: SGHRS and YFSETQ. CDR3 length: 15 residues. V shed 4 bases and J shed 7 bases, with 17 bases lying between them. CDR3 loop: CASSLGQGYSGELFF. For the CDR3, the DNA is TGCGCCAGCAGCCTTGGCCAGGGTTATAGCGGGGAGCTGTTTTTT.

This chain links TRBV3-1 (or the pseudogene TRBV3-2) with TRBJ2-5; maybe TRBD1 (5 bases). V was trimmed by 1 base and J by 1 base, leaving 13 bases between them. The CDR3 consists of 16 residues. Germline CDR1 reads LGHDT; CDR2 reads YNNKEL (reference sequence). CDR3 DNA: TGTGCCAGCAGCCAAGGGGGAAGAGACAGCCAAGAGACCCAGTACTTC. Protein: CASSQGGRDSQETQYF.

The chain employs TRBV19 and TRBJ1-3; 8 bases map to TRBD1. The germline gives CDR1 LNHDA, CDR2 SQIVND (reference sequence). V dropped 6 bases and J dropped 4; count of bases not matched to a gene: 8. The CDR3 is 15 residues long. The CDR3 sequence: CASRIGQGGGNTIYF. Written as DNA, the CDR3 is TGTGCCAGTAGAATCGGACAGGGCGGGGGAAACACCATATATTTT.

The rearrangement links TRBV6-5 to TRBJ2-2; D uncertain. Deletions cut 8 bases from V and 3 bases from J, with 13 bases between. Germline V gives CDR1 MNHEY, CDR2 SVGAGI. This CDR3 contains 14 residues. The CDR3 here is CASRRSLDTGELFF. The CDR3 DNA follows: TGTGCCAGCCGGCGGAGTCTTGACACCGGGGAGCTGTTTTTT.

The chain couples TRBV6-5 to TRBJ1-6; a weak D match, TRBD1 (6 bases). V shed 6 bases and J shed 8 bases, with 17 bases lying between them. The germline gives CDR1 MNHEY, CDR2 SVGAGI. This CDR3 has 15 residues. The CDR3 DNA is TGTGCCAGCAGCGGTCTGGACAGTGGAGATTCACCCCTCCACTTT. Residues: CASSGLDSGDSPLHF.

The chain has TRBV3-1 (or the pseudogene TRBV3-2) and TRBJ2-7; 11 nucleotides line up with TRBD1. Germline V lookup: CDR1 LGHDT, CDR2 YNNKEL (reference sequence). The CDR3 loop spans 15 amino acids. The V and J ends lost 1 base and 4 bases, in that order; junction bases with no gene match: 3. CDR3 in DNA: TGTGCCAGCAGCCAAGGGACAGGGGGCTCTTACGAGCAGTACTTC. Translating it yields CASSQGTGGSYEQYF.

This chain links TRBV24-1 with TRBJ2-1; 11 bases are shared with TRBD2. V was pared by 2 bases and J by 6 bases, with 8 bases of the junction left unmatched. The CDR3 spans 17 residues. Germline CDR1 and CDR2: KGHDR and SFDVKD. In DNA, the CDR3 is TGTGCCACCAGTGATTCCCCGGTCCTAGCGGGGGGCAATGAGCAGTTCTTC. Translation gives CATSDSPVLAGGNEQFF.

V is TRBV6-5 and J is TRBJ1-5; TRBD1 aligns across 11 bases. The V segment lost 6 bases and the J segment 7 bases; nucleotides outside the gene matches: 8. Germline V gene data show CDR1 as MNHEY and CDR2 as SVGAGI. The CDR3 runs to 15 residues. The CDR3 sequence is CASRTRTGGGQPQHF. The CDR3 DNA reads TGTGCCAGCAGAACCCGGACAGGGGGCGGGCAGCCCCAGCATTTT.

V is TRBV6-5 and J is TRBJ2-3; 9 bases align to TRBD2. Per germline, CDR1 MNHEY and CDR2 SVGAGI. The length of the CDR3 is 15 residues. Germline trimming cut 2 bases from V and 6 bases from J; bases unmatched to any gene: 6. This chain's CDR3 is CASSYPAGGRDTQYF. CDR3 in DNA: TGTGCCAGCAGTTACCCTGCGGGGGGGCGGGATACGCAGTATTTT.

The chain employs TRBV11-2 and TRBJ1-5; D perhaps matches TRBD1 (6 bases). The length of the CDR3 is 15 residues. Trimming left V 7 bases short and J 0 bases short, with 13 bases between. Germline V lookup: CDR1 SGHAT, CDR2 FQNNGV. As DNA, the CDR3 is TGTGCCAGCAACGTTGACAGGTATAGCAATCAGCCCCAGCATTTT. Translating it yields CASNVDRYSNQPQHF.

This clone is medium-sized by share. CDR3 DNA sequence: TGTGCCAGCAGCCCCCGGGTAGCGGTAAGCTCCTACGAGCAGTACTTC. It encodes CASSPRVAVSSYEQYF. This rearrangement joins TRBV13 to TRBJ2-7, with D perhaps matching TRBD2 (6 bases). V was shortened by 5 bases and J by 0 bases, with 17 bases between the two germline ends. The CDR3 totals 16 residues. From germline, CDR1 is PRHDT and CDR2 FYEKMQ (reference sequence).

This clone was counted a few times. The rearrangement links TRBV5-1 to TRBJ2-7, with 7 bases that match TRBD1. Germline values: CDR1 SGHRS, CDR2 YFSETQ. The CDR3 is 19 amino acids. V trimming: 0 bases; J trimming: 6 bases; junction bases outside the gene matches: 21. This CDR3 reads CASSLATGTRTGRQGEQYF. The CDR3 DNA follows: TGCGCCAGCAGCTTGGCGACGGGGACGCGGACAGGCCGACAGGGCGAGCAGTACTTC.

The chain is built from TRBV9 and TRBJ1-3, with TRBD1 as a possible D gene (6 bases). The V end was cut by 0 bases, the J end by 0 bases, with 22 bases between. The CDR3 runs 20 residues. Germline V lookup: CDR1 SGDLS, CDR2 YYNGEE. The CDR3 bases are TGTGCCAGCAGCGTAGAAACCAAGACGACAGGTTCGGTCTCTGGAAACACCATATATTTT. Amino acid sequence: CASSVETKTTGSVSGNTIYF.

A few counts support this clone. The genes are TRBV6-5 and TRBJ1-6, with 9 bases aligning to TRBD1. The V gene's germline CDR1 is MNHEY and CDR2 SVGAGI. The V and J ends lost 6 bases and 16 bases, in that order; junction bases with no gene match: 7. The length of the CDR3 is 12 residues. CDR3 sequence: CASSTTGTGLHF. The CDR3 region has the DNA TGTGCCAGCAGCACTACCGGGACAGGGCTCCACTTT.

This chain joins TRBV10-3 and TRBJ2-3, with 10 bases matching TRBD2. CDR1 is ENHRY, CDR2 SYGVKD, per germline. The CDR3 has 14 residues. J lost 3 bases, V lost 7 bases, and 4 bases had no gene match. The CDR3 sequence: CAITSGGGTDTQYF. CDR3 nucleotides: TGTGCCATCACAAGCGGGGGGGGGACAGATACGCAGTATTTT.

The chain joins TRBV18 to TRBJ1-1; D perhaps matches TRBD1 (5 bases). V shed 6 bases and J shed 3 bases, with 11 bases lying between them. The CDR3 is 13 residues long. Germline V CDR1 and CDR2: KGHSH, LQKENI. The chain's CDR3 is CASSPLGDTEAFF. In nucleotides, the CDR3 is TGTGCCAGCTCTCCCCTAGGGGACACTGAAGCTTTCTTT. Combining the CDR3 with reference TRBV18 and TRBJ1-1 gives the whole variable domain NAGVMQNPRHLVRRRGQEARLRCSPMKGHSHVYWYRQLPEEGLKFMVYLQKENIIDESGMPKERFSAEFPKEGPSILRIQQVVRGDSAAYFCASSPLGDTEAFFGQGTRLTVV.

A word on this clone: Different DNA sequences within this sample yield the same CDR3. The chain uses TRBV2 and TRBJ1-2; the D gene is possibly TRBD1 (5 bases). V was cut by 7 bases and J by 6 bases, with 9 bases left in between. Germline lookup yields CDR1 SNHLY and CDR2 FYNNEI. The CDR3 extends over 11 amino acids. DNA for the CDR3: TGTGCCAGCACCCGGGGGGATGGCTACACCTTC. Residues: CASTRGDGYTF. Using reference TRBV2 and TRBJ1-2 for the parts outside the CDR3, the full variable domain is EPEVTQTPSHQVTQMGQEVILRCVPISNHLYFYWYRQILGQKVEFLVSFYNNEISEKSEIFDDQFSVERPDGSNFTLKIRSTKLEDSAMYFCASTRGDGYTFGSGTRLTVV.

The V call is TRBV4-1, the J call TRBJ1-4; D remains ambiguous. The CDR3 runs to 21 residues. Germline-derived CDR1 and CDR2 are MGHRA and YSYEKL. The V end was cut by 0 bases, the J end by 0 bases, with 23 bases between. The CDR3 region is CASSQDEGGVYPSATNEKLFF. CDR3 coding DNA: TGCGCCAGCAGCCAAGATGAGGGCGGGGTTTATCCCTCGGCAACTAATGAAAAACTGTTTTTT.

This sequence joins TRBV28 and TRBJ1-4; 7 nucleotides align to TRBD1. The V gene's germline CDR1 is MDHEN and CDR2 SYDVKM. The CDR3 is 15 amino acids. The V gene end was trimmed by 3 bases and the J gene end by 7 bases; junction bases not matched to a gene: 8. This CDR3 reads CASSFGGGAGEKLFF. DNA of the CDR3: TGTGCCAGCAGTTTCGGAGGGGGCGCCGGTGAAAAACTGTTTTTT.

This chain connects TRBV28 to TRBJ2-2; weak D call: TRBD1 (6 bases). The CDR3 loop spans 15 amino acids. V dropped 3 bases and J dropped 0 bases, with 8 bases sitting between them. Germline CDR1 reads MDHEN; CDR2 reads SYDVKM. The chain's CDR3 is CASSFQGSNTGELFF. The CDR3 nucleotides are TGTGCCAGCAGTTTTCAGGGGTCGAACACCGGGGAGCTGTTTTTT.

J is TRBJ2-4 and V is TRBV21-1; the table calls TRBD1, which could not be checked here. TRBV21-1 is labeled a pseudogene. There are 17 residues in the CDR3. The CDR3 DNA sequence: TGTGCCAGCAGCTCTCGACAGGGTGATTCTGCCAAAAACATTCAGTACTTC. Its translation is CASSSRQGDSAKNIQYF.

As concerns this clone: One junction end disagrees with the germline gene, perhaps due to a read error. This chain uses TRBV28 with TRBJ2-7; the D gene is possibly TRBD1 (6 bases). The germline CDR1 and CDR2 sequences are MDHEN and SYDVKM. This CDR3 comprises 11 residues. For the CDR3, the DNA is TGTGCCAGCAGTTCAGGGGACCGCTTGACGTTC. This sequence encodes CASSSGDRLTF.

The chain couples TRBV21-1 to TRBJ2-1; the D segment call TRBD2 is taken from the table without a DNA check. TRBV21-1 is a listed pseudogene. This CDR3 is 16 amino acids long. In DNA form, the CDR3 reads TGTGCCAGCACCTACCGACTAGCGGGAGAGAGGAATGAGCAGTTCTTC. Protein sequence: CASTYRLAGERNEQFF.

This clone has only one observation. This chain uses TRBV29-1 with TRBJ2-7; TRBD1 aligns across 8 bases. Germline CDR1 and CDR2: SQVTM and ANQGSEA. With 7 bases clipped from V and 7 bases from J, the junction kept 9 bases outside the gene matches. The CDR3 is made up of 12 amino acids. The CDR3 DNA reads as TGCAGCGCAGGACAGGGACGTGGGGAGCAGTACTTC. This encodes CSAGQGRGEQYF.

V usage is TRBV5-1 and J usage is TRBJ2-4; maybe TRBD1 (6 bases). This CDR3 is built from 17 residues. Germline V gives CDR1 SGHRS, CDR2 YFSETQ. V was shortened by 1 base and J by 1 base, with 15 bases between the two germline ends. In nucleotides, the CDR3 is TGCGCCAGCAGCTTGTCTCAGGGGCGCGGGGCCAAAAACATTCAGTACTTC. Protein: CASSLSQGRGAKNIQYF.

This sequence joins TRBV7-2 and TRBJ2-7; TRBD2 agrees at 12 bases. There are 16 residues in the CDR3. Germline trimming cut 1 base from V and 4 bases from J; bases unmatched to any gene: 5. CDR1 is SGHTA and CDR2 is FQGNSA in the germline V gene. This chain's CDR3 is CASSLEGLAGRYEQYF. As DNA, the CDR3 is TGTGCCAGCAGCTTAGAGGGACTAGCGGGCCGATACGAGCAGTACTTC.

This CDR3 is CASSPGTGGYEQYF. CDR3 DNA sequence: TGTGCCAGCAGTCCCGGGACAGGGGGCTACGAGCAGTACTTC. This chain joins TRBV27 and TRBJ2-7, with 11 nucleotides matching TRBD1. Germline assignment: CDR1 MNHEY and CDR2 SMNVEV (reference sequence). The CDR3 loop spans 14 amino acids. Losses at the gene ends were 5 bases for V and 3 bases for J; bases not matched to a gene: 3.